The T cell receptor beta chain under discussion was sequenced for a study of blood T cell repertoires in COVID-19 (TCRdb year 2020). Background for the entire study: The collaborator samples originated in the United States, Italy and Spain and spanned the acute and convalescent phases of COVID-19. The prospective study material was composed of cDNA or gDNA derived from T cells, B-cell-depleted T cells, or PBMCs. Where available, HLA class I and class II types were obtained from metadata supplied by the sample provider rather than from assay-based typing. Samples were obtained from the ongoing ImmuneRACE study (first 160 participants) and from approximately 1,200 subjects provided by 6 global collaborators. Deeply sampled blood TCRbeta repertoires from subjects exposed to, actively infected with, or recovered from COVID-19 were included in the dataset. Sample metadata almost always included a de-identified subject ID, COVID-19 status, age in years and sex. The repertoires were released in a freely available public database meant as a resource for research on the immune response to SARS-CoV-2.

Overall study outcomes, separate from this receptor: The quantity of clinical and demographic metadata differed by source and by participant and was supplied without curation.

Reading from cysteine to phenylalanine, the CDR3 counts 13 amino acids. The sequence is cut down to CDR3 DNA, 39 bases in frame from base 1. V and J are truncated by 3 bases and 14 bases respectively, leaving an intervening sequence of 19 bases. TCRbeta CDR3 regions were amplified from genomic DNA by means of the immunoSEQ Assay, a bias-controlled multiplex PCR. Per the original workflow: The number of nucleated cells in each sample was estimated from the amplification of reference gene primers within the assay. Sequence reads were collapsed and filtered to measure the absolute abundance of every unique TCRbeta CDR3 rearrangement. For each sample, productive Simpson clonality was calculated by taking the square root of Simpson's diversity index across productive rearrangements. TCRdb provides this immuneACCESS table in a form limited to in-frame rearrangements. Some clones are lacking; in checked studies, under half of them reflect an unresolved V gene, and why the rest are absent is not known. V, J and clone size were drawn from that table, and D and trimming were deduced from the DNA. The table for this sample lists 210,000 or so clones; 70% to 85% of them were counted only once. Around an eighth of the sample rests with the top ten.

Of note for this clone: It lacks a known antigen. Qualities for individual bases were not recorded, and no much larger clone is one base off.

Another Seattle source contributed samples from volunteer blood donors who had recovered from COVID-19. Collaborating institutions collected whole blood in K2EDTA tubes following their own protocols. For TCRbeta analysis, collaborator samples were shipped as frozen whole blood, as isolated PBMCs, or as DNA extracted from either sample type. This clonotype was obtained from a man in his fifties or sixties who had recovered from COVID-19. The chain uses TRBV12-3 or TRBV12-4 and TRBJ1-1; the D segment cannot be called with confidence. The sample taken for sequencing was peripheral blood. Here the CDR3 is given as CASSFGWEDVGFF. The DNA reads as follows: TGTGCCAGCAGTTTCGGATGGGAGGACGTGGGGTTCTTT.